The 9 T cell receptor beta chains below come from one sample, sequenced in a study of T-cell memory formation after mild COVID-19. TCRdb redid the calling of the 5' RACE reads with MiXCR, one entry per CDR3 protein. The table lists under 400,000 distinct CDR3 sequences, around 27% of them singletons. The sequenced material came from PBMCs or a T cell subset sorted from them (not recorded which). Source of these receptors: an adult woman who had mild COVID-19 (a few samples of this study predate the infection). Cell type and time point are not known.

This clonotype came up a few times. The chain couples TRBV3-1 to TRBJ2-1, with D tentatively TRBD2 (7 bases). CDR1 is LGHDT, CDR2 YNNKEL, per germline (reference sequence). V lost 0 bases, J lost 5 bases, and 11 bases lay in between. This CDR3 spans 15 amino acids. CDR3 nucleotide sequence: TGTGCCAGCAGCCAAGAGGGGGGGCCCAACAATGAGCAGTTCTTC. It codes for CASSQEGGPNNEQFF.

This sequence joins TRBV7-2 and TRBJ1-1; TRBD1 is a possible D gene (6 bases). The CDR3 has 14 amino acids. Trimming cost V 3 bases and J 3 bases, with 11 bases left between them. Germline V gives CDR1 SGHTA, CDR2 FQGNSA. In DNA, the CDR3 is TGTGCCAGCAGCTTCCCAGGACAGTACACTGAAGCTTTCTTT. Protein sequence: CASSFPGQYTEAFF.

The V gene is TRBV7-9, the J gene TRBJ2-7, with TRBD2 matching over 8 bases. Germline V gene sequence: CDR1 SEHNR, CDR2 FQNEAQ (reference sequence). V gave up 5 bases and J gave up 5 bases; unmatched junction bases: 11. This CDR3 is built from 15 residues. This CDR3 reads CASSLGGGPKNEQYF. DNA of the CDR3: TGTGCCAGCAGCCTCGGGGGGGGGCCGAAGAACGAGCAGTACTTC.

The table lists this clonotype with a few counts. The chain carries TRBV29-1 and TRBJ2-1, with a weak D call TRBD2 (6 bases). Germline CDR1 is SQVTM and CDR2 is ANQGSEA. Trimming removed 8 bases from V and 5 bases from J, with 13 bases in between. The CDR3 extends over 12 amino acids. CDR3 DNA: TGCAGCCCGAGAAGACTAGACAATGAGCAGTTCTTC. As protein: CSPRRLDNEQFF.

This clonotype has only a few counts. V gene TRBV15 combines with J gene TRBJ2-7; tentative D call: TRBD2 (5 bases). This CDR3 has 13 residues. V was pared by 1 base and J by 2 bases, with 6 bases between. Germline loops: CDR1 LNHNV, CDR2 YYDKDF (reference sequence). As DNA, the CDR3 is TGTGCCACCAGCAGAGGACTAACCTACGAGCAGTACTTC. Amino acid sequence: CATSRGLTYEQYF.

This rearrangement joins TRBV12-3 or TRBV12-4 to TRBJ1-5; the D gene is possibly TRBD1 (6 bases). Deletions cut 7 bases from V and 4 bases from J, with 11 bases between. CDR3 length equals 13 residues. The CDR3 protein is CASTQDSNQPQHF. The CDR3 region has the DNA TGTGCCAGCACCCAGGACAGTAATCAGCCCCAGCATTTT.

This clonotype was counted a few times. This rearrangement joins TRBV5-1 to TRBJ2-1, with 8 bases fitting TRBD2. This CDR3 comprises 15 residues. Germline trimming cut 2 bases from V and 2 bases from J; bases unmatched to any gene: 3. Looked up from germline, CDR1 is SGHRS and CDR2 is YFSETQ. The CDR3 loop reads CASSLKRGTYNEQFF. The DNA for the CDR3 is TGCGCCAGCAGCTTAAAGCGGGGGACCTACAATGAGCAGTTCTTC.

The chain joins TRBV12-3 or TRBV12-4 to TRBJ2-7, with 7 bases that match TRBD1. V trimming: 5 bases; J trimming: 0 bases; junction bases outside the gene matches: 10. The CDR3 is made up of 16 amino acids. CDR3 sequence: CASSPEQGKSSYEQYF. The CDR3 DNA is TGTGCCAGCAGTCCTGAACAGGGGAAGTCCTCCTACGAGCAGTACTTC.

The rearrangement uses TRBV9 and TRBJ2-7; possibly TRBD2 for D (6 bases). The CDR3 extends over 15 amino acids. V was cut by 2 bases and J by 0 bases, with 12 bases left in between. CDR1 and CDR2 from the germline V gene are SGDLS and YYNGEE. The CDR3 sequence: CASSVSSGFSYEQYF. The DNA for the CDR3 is TGTGCCAGCAGCGTTAGTAGCGGATTCTCCTACGAGCAGTACTTC.